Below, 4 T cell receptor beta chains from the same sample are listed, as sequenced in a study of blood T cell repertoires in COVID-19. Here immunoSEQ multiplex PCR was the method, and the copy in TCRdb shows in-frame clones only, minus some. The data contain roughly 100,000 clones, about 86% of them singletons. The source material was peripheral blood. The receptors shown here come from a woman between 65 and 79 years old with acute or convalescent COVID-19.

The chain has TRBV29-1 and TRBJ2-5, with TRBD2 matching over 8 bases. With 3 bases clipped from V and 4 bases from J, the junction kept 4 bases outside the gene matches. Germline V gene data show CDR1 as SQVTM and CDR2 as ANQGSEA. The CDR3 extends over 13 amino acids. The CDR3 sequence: CSVDGTSSETQYF. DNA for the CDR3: TGCAGCGTTGACGGGACTAGTTCAGAGACCCAGTACTTC.

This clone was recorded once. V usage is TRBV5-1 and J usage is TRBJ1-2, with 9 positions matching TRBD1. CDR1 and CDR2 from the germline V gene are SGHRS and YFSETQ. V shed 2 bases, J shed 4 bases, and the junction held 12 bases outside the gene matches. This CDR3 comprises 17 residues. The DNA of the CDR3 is TGCGCCAGCAGCTTAGGAGACAGGGGGAGTGGTGGCTATGGCTACACCTTC. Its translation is CASSLGDRGSGGYGYTF.

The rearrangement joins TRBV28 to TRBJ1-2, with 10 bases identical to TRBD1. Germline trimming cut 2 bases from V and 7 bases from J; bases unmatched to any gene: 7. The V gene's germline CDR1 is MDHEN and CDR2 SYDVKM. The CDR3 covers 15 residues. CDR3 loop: CASSLPHRTGGGYTF. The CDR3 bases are TGTGCCAGCAGTTTACCCCACAGGACAGGGGGTGGCTACACCTTC.

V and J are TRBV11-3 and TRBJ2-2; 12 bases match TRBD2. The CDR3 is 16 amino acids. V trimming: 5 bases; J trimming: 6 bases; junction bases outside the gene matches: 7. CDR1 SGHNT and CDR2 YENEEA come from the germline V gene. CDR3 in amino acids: CASSLASGGASGELFF. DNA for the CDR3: TGTGCCAGCAGCCTTGCTAGCGGGGGGGCCTCCGGGGAGCTGTTTTTT.